This T cell receptor (beta chain) was sequenced during a study of blood T cell repertoires in COVID-19. About the study: Specimens from acute and convalescent COVID-19 originated in the United States, Italy and Spain. In each case, the material was cDNA or gDNA derived from T cells, B-cell-depleted T cells, or PBMCs.

V was pared by 2 bases and J by 7 bases, with 17 bases between. Germline CDR1 MGHRA, CDR2 YSYEKL. This CDR3 has 15 residues. Original methodology: Amplification of reference gene primers was used by the study to estimate nucleated cell counts. Libraries were prepared by immunoSEQ multiplex PCR; TCRdb keeps only in-frame clonotypes and omits some of them. V, J and clone size derive from that table, while D and trimming were established from the DNA sequence. Among some 670,000 clones, about 87% were seen once, and the ten largest hold about 0.26%. Sequencing used peripheral blood. The chain uses TRBV4-1 and TRBJ1-2; possible D gene TRBD1, 6 bases. This clonotype was sampled from a young woman with acute or convalescent COVID-19. The CDR3 reads CASSQLDRLKSGYTF. In DNA form, the CDR3 reads TGCGCCAGCAGCCAACTCGACAGGCTCAAAAGTGGCTACACCTTC.